The clone carrying this TCR beta chain was seen only a few times. This CDR3 is 14 amino acids long. The germline V gene has CDR1 DFQATT and CDR2 SNEGSKA (reference sequence). Trimming cost V 6 bases and J 1 base; bases outside gene matches: 5. TCRdb re-called the PCR reads through MiXCR, storing one row per CDR3 protein. The repertoire holds 300,000 to 400,000 distinct CDR3 sequences, roughly 23% seen once, with approximately 0.74% in the top ten. These data are taken from a study of molecular identifiers for immune sequencing clone quantification. This sequence was found in a human donor in good health. Some libraries in this study had Jurkat cell RNA spiked in. The J gene is TRBJ1-5, the V gene TRBV20-1, with TRBD1 identical over 8 bases. Material for sequencing was naive CD8+ T cells from blood, with Jurkat cell RNA spiked in. The subset: FACS-sorted CD8+CD4-CCR7+CD45RA+ naive T cells. Here the CDR3 DNA reads TGCAGTGCAGAGGACAGGGCCAGCAATCAGCCCCAGCATTTT. It translates to CSAEDRASNQPQHF.